This TCR beta chain was sequenced during a study of CD8+CD57+ T cells in acquired aplastic anemia. Patients included in sequencing had previously demonstrated CD8+CD57+ cell expansion by flow cytometry. Worth noting for this clonotype: A read error may be the cause here, since a much bigger clone is one base away.

Researchers used genomic DNA as the template to profile TCR beta VDJ and CDR3. TCRdb called the reads again in MiXCR, with one record for every CDR3 protein. The data hold over 150,000 distinct CDR3 sequences, with roughly 48% observed a single time. The CDR3 extends over 15 amino acids. The germline V gene encodes CDR1 DFQATT and CDR2 SNEGSKA (reference sequence). Sequencing used sorted CD4+, CD8+, or CD8+CD57+ T cells (not recorded which) from PBMCs. The receptor was derived from a human donor with aplastic anemia. The chain employs TRBV20-1 and TRBJ1-4; D is unresolved. The CDR3, as DNA: TGCAGTGCTCGCAGGAGTACCCCGGACCTCGGAAAACTGTGTTTT. Residues: CSARRSTPDLGKLCF.